Presented here are 30 T cell receptor beta chains from one specimen sequenced in a study of blood T cells in healthy people across ages. A second PCR of about 7 to 12 cycles used a sample-barcoded 5' primer and a J-beta primer mix. TCRdb itself ran the 5' RACE reads through MiXCR, one entry per CDR3 protein. The repertoire includes about 1,800,000 distinct CDR3 sequences, 28% of them detected once, and roughly 8% sits in the top ten. Specimen: blood. These receptor sequences come from a woman aged 30 to 39 in good health.

This clonotype was counted many times. The CDR3 protein is CSGRTGISGYTF. As DNA, the CDR3 is TGCAGCGGGAGGACAGGGATAAGTGGCTACACCTTC. This sequence joins TRBV29-1 and TRBJ1-2, with 8 bases fitting TRBD1. The CDR3 runs 12 residues. The ends lost 7 bases at V and 7 bases at J; junction bases unmatched: 8. Germline V gene lookup returns CDR1 SQVTM and CDR2 ANQGSEA.

Concerning this clonotype itself: One base away lies a much larger clone, so this may be a sequencing read error. CDR3 amino acids: CASSLLVFSGANVQTF. CDR3 DNA: TGTGCCAGCAGTTTATTGGTTTTCTCTGGGGCCAACGTCCAGACTTTC. V usage is TRBV28 and J usage is TRBJ2-6, with D tentatively TRBD1 (5 bases). Germline loops: CDR1 MDHEN, CDR2 SYDVKM. The CDR3 spans 16 residues.

The CDR3 DNA sequence: TGTGCCAGCGGACAGATGAACACTGAAGCTTTCTTT. It encodes CASGQMNTEAFF. The chain uses TRBV7-9 and TRBJ1-1, with a weak D call TRBD1 (6 bases). V lost 8 bases and J 0 bases, leaving 7 bases between the germline ends. This CDR3 region has 12 residues. CDR1 and CDR2 from the germline V gene are SEHNR and FQNEAQ (reference sequence).

A few counts support this clonotype. The V gene is TRBV5-1, the J gene TRBJ2-1, with 12 nucleotides matching TRBD2. The CDR3 runs to 15 residues. The germline gives CDR1 SGHRS, CDR2 YFSETQ. J gave up 9 bases and V 4 bases, and 8 bases lay outside the gene matches. CDR3 region: CASSLTGTSGSEQFF. Here the CDR3 DNA reads TGCGCCAGCAGCCTCACCGGGACTAGCGGGTCTGAGCAGTTCTTC.

This clonotype was seen only a few times. This chain uses TRBV5-5 with TRBJ1-4; TRBD1 is a possible D gene (5 bases). The CDR3 consists of 13 residues. Germline CDR1 and CDR2: SGHKS and YYEKEE (reference sequence). The ends were cut back, 7 bases at V and 0 bases at J, with 7 bases in the middle. The CDR3 protein is CASQGATNEKLFF. CDR3 bases: TGTGCCAGCCAGGGTGCAACTAATGAAAAACTGTTTTTT.

In this sample, this clonotype turned up a few times. The CDR3 here is CASSGTRDEKLFF. In DNA form, the CDR3 reads TGTGCCAGCAGTGGAACCAGGGATGAAAAACTGTTTTTT. The chain uses TRBV6-1 and TRBJ1-4; possible D gene TRBD1, 5 bases. There are 13 residues in the CDR3. Germline-derived CDR1 and CDR2 are MNHNS and SASEGT. Deletions cut 4 bases from V and 6 bases from J, with 9 bases between.

This sequence joins TRBV7-9 and TRBJ1-4, with TRBD1 identical over 10 bases. The CDR3 sequence is 15 residues long. The junction had 2 bases not matched to a gene; V was cut back by 2 bases and J by 5 bases. Germline-derived CDR1 and CDR2 are SEHNR and FQNEAQ (reference sequence). CDR3 DNA sequence: TGTGCCAGCAGCTTAACGGGACAGGGGAATGAAAAACTGTTTTTT. This gives the protein CASSLTGQGNEKLFF.

In this sample, this clonotype turned up a few times. V is TRBV12-3 or TRBV12-4 and J is TRBJ1-3; D is ambiguous. Trimming removed 7 bases at V and 0 bases at J, with 16 bases between. This CDR3 has 16 residues. CDR3 sequence reads: CASNSLQQLSGNTIYF. Written as DNA, the CDR3 is TGTGCCAGCAATAGTCTGCAACAGCTCTCTGGAAACACCATATATTTT.

The chain links TRBV25-1 to TRBJ2-7; the match to TRBD1 covers 7 bases. CDR1 MGHDK and CDR2 SYGVNS come from the germline V gene. The V and J ends lost 3 bases and 4 bases, in that order; junction bases with no gene match: 9. The CDR3 extends over 15 amino acids. The CDR3 loop is CASSDYLGGRYEQYF. CDR3 coding DNA: TGTGCCAGCAGTGATTATTTAGGGGGCAGATACGAGCAGTACTTC.

This chain links TRBV6-1 with TRBJ1-4; the D gene is possibly TRBD1 (6 bases). Germline CDR1 MNHNS, CDR2 SASEGT. V lost 1 base and J lost 8, with 14 bases in between. The CDR3 runs 15 residues. In DNA, the CDR3 is TGTGCCAGCAGTGAAGATAACAGGGTATGGGAAAAACTGTTTTTT. Translated, it gives CASSEDNRVWEKLFF.

This clonotype was observed many times. V is TRBV18 and J is TRBJ1-5, with 8 bases lining up with TRBD1. The CDR3 length is 13 residues. CDR1 is KGHSH and CDR2 is LQKENI in the germline V gene. V shed 8 bases and J 6 bases; nucleotides not matched to a gene: 6. The CDR3 DNA reads TGTGCCAGCAGCCCAGGGGGCGGTCAGCCCCAGCATTTT. Translated: CASSPGGGQPQHF.

The CDR3: CSVSGRQGPGYTF. The CDR3 coding sequence is TGCAGCGTGAGCGGGAGACAGGGGCCTGGCTACACCTTC. The rearrangement links TRBV29-1 to TRBJ1-2, with 8 bases aligning to TRBD1. The V and J ends lost 6 bases and 7 bases, in that order; junction bases with no gene match: 10. In germline, CDR1 is SQVTM, CDR2 ANQGSEA. The CDR3 has 13 amino acids.

This clonotype was detected only once. The genes are TRBV6-1 and TRBJ2-3; the D gene is possibly TRBD1 (5 bases). This CDR3 has 15 amino acids. Trimming shortened V by 0 bases and J by 0 bases, and 7 bases separated the two germline ends. Germline V CDR1 and CDR2: MNHNS, SASEGT. CDR3 region: CASSEADTSTDTQYF. Here the CDR3 DNA reads TGTGCCAGCAGTGAAGCGGACACTAGCACAGATACGCAGTATTTT.

The V call is TRBV4-1, the J call TRBJ2-5; D is perhaps TRBD1 (6 bases). The CDR3 length is 16 residues. V lost 0 bases to trimming and J lost 4 bases, with 15 bases between them. Per the germline V gene, CDR1 is MGHRA and CDR2 is YSYEKL. The CDR3 bases are TGCGCCAGCAGCCAAGAAAGACAGGCTGGGGGAGAGACCCAGTACTTC. Translating gives CASSQERQAGGETQYF.

The chain combines TRBV7-2 with TRBJ2-7; TRBD2 is a possible D gene (5 bases). Per germline, CDR1 SGHTA and CDR2 FQGNSA. V was pared by 1 base and J by 2 bases, with 12 bases between. CDR3 size: 15 residues. CDR3 sequence reads: CASSLGGSRPYEQYF. The CDR3 DNA sequence: TGTGCCAGCAGCTTAGGCGGGTCCAGGCCCTACGAGCAGTACTTC.

This clonotype was observed a handful of times. The gene calls are TRBV5-1 and TRBJ1-1; D is unresolved. V dropped 3 bases and J dropped 3 bases, with 9 bases sitting between them. Germline CDR1 SGHRS, CDR2 YFSETQ. The CDR3 is 13 amino acids. The CDR3 loop reads CASSYQEYTEAFF. In DNA form, the CDR3 reads TGCGCCAGCAGCTACCAGGAATACACTGAAGCTTTCTTT.

About this clonotype itself: Being one base from a much bigger clone, this may be a read error. The J gene is TRBJ2-7, the V gene TRBV25-1; D is possibly TRBD1 (5 bases). Germline V gene data show CDR1 as MGHDK and CDR2 as SYGVNS. Between the trimmed V and J ends, which lost 1 base and 12 bases, there was a span of 22 bases. CDR3 length: 15 amino acids. Here the CDR3 reads CASSESLAGRPRRYF. The CDR3 bases are TGTGCCAGCAGTGAATCCCTCGCAGGGCGGCCTAGACGGTACTTC.

The gene calls are TRBV5-1 and TRBJ2-5, with 12 bases matching TRBD2. The V segment lost 4 bases and the J segment 3 bases; nucleotides outside the gene matches: 4. CDR3 length: 15 amino acids. Germline V lookup: CDR1 SGHRS, CDR2 YFSETQ. CDR3: CASSTWTSGEETQYF. For the CDR3, the DNA is TGCGCCAGCAGCACATGGACTAGCGGGGAAGAGACCCAGTACTTC. Full variable domain (outside the CDR3, taken from reference TRBV5-1 and TRBJ2-5): KAGVTQTPRYLIKTRGQQVTLSCSPISGHRSVSWYQQTPGQGLQFLFEYFSETQRNKGNFPGRFSGRQFSNSRSEMNVSTLELGDSALYLCASSTWTSGEETQYFGPGTRLLVL.

This clonotype was picked up many times. The chain carries TRBV7-8 and TRBJ2-3, with 8 bases matching TRBD2. CDR1 is SGHVS and CDR2 is FQNEAQ in the germline V gene. The CDR3 is 16 amino acids. V dropped 3 bases and J dropped 1; count of bases not matched to a gene: 6. The CDR3 is CASSFLLAEGTDTQYF. CDR3 nucleotides: TGTGCCAGCAGCTTCTTACTAGCGGAGGGCACAGATACGCAGTATTTT.

The sample holds many counts of this clonotype. The J gene is TRBJ2-7, the V gene TRBV6-5, with D uncertain. Trimming stripped 2 bases from V and 3 bases from J, with 11 bases between. The CDR3 runs to 14 residues. Germline V gene data show CDR1 as MNHEY and CDR2 as SVGAGI. This CDR3 is CASSYAGGYYEQYF. CDR3 in DNA: TGTGCCAGCAGTTACGCCGGCGGATACTACGAGCAGTACTTC.

The table lists this clonotype with a count of one. The V call is TRBV3-1, the J call TRBJ2-1; TRBD1 agrees at 9 bases. Germline assignment: CDR1 LGHDT and CDR2 YNNKEL (reference sequence). Germline trimming cut 1 base from V and 3 bases from J; bases unmatched to any gene: 7. The CDR3 loop spans 17 amino acids. The CDR3 nucleotides read TGTGCCAGCAGCCAAGGAGTCGGGACAGGGTTCTACAATGAGCAGTTCTTC. Translating it yields CASSQGVGTGFYNEQFF.

In the case of this clonotype: The junction shows a germline mismatch at one end, possibly a read error. V is TRBV29-1 and J is TRBJ2-7; D gene unclear. The germline CDR1 and CDR2 sequences are SQVTM and ANQGSEA. The CDR3 is 13 amino acids. CDR3 coding DNA: TGCGGCGTTGACCAGGTTCTTCCCTACGAGCAGTACTTC. Its protein product is CGVDQVLPYEQYF.

This chain joins TRBV10-2 and TRBJ2-7; possible D gene TRBD1, 6 bases. Germline V gives CDR1 WSHSY, CDR2 SAAADI. Trimming took off 3 bases at V and 1 base at J, with 10 bases between the two ends. CDR3 length: 14 residues. In DNA form, the CDR3 reads TGCGCCAGCAGTGACTCGGGACATTCCTACGAGCAGTACTTC. Residues: CASSDSGHSYEQYF.

The table lists this clonotype with a few counts. The V gene is TRBV30, the J gene TRBJ2-7; a possible D gene is TRBD2 (5 bases). The CDR3 runs to 12 residues. Germline V gene lookup returns CDR1 GTSNPN and CDR2 SVGIG (reference sequence). Trimming cost V 2 bases and J 6 bases, with 11 bases left between them. The CDR3, as DNA: TGTGCCTGGAGTCGGGGTACGGTCGAGCAGTACTTC. Its translation: CAWSRGTVEQYF. The full variable domain, its missing parts supplied by reference TRBV30 and TRBJ2-7, is SQTIHQWPATLVQPVGSPLSLECTVEGTSNPNLYWYRQAAGRGLQLLFYSVGIGQISSEVPQNLSASRPQDRQFILSSKKLLLSDSGFYLCAWSRGTVEQYFGPGTRLTVT.

The chain employs TRBV19 and TRBJ2-1; the D gene is possibly TRBD2 (6 bases). V was pared by 5 bases and J by 2 bases, with 16 bases between. Germline CDR1 and CDR2: LNHDA and SQIVND (reference sequence). The CDR3 is 16 amino acids. The CDR3 is CASSDRWASAYNEQFF. Written as DNA, the CDR3 is TGTGCCAGTAGTGACCGGTGGGCTAGCGCCTACAATGAGCAGTTCTTC.

The gene calls are TRBV29-1 and TRBJ1-2, with D perhaps TRBD1 (6 bases). Germline values: CDR1 SQVTM, CDR2 ANQGSEA. The CDR3 sequence is 11 residues long. Trimming removed 6 bases at V and 4 bases at J, with 9 bases between. This CDR3 is CSVGGAYGYTF. The CDR3 DNA reads TGCAGCGTCGGGGGGGCCTATGGCTACACCTTC.

On this clonotype: One end of the junction fails to match germline, which may point to a read error. The chain combines TRBV20-1 with TRBJ2-3; D uncertain. CDR3 length: 13 amino acids. In germline, CDR1 is DFQATT, CDR2 SNEGSKA (reference sequence). CDR3 region: CSASVSGTDTQYF. The CDR3 DNA follows: TGCAGTGCCTCCGTATCGGGCACTGATACGCAGTATTTT.

The chain links TRBV5-6 to TRBJ2-6; D remains unclear. Per germline, CDR1 SGHDT and CDR2 YYEEEE. The V gene lost 4 bases and the J gene lost 4 bases, with 12 bases spanning the gap. CDR3 length: 15 residues. The DNA of the CDR3 is TGTGCCAGCAGCCCCCTTACCTCGGGGGCCAACGTCCTGACTTTC. Residues: CASSPLTSGANVLTF. Combining the CDR3 with reference TRBV5-6 and TRBJ2-6 gives the whole variable domain DAGVTQSPTHLIKTRGQQVTLRCSPKSGHDTVSWYQQALGQGPQFIFQYYEEEERQRGNFPDRFSGHQFPNYSSELNVNALLLGDSALYLCASSPLTSGANVLTFGAGSRLTVL.

This clonotype was counted a few times. The CDR3 nucleotides read TGTGCCAGCAGCGTATTCGGAGGGACTACCAAAGAGACCCAGTACTTC. Protein product: CASSVFGGTTKETQYF. The chain links TRBV9 to TRBJ2-5, with 7 bases that match TRBD2. Germline CDR1 SGDLS, CDR2 YYNGEE. V lost 1 base and J lost 3; bases outside the gene matches: 9. The CDR3 spans 16 residues.

There are a few counts of this clonotype. The J gene is TRBJ1-3, the V gene TRBV7-3; D gene uncertain. This CDR3 comprises 13 residues. The germline V gene has CDR1 SGHTA and CDR2 FQGTGA. The germline V and J ends were trimmed by 5 bases and 7 bases, with 12 bases remaining between them. The CDR3 region is CASSASPANTIYF. The CDR3 DNA is TGTGCCAGCAGCGCCAGTCCTGCGAACACCATATATTTT.